This TCR beta chain emerged from a study of response to subunit inactivated influenza vaccine. This clonotype occurred a few times. The antigen is undetermined. Study results and limitations: The authors put forward the suggestion that each seasonal influenza vaccination may bring in only a limited number of new T cells.

The germline V gene encodes CDR1 SGDLS and CDR2 YYNGEE. The CDR3 sequence is 15 residues long. The ends lost 0 bases at V and 2 bases at J; junction bases unmatched: 2. One entry per CDR3 protein results from TCRdb running MiXCR on the RT-PCR reads. Among about 300,000 distinct CDR3 sequences listed, less than 25% were seen once. This sequence joins TRBV9 and TRBJ1-5, with TRBD1 identical over 7 bases. Sample: PBMCs from blood, taken about 20 months after vaccination. This sequence was found in a man aged 50 to 69 who received an inactivated influenza vaccine. The CDR3 loop is CASSVGGTGNQPQHF. The CDR3 bases are TGTGCCAGCAGCGTAGGTGGGACAGGCAATCAGCCCCAGCATTTT.